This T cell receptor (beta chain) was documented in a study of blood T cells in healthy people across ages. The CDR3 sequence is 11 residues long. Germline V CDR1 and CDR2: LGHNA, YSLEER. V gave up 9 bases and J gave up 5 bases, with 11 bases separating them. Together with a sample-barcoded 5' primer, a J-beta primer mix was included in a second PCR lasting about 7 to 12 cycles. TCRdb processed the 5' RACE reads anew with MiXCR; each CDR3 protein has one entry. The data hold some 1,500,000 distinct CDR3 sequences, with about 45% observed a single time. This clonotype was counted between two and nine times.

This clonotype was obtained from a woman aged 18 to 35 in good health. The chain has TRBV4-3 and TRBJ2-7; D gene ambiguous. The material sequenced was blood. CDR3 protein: CARPASDEQYF. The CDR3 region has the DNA TGCGCCAGACCGGCCTCGGACGAGCAGTACTTC.